These T cell receptor beta chains were read from a single sample in a study of cytomegalovirus exposure and HLA in healthy donors. Sequenced by immunoSEQ multiplex PCR; TCRdb stores in-frame clones only, minus some. The sample has over 150,000 clones; around 77% are singletons. The specimen sequenced was PBMCs. The receptors were sampled from a woman aged 25 to 39 in good health and CMV-seronegative. Both conserved end residues are part of each CDR3. The D gene is left open where the match is weak. Clone sizes are given selectively: once, few, many, or a class where the clone is expanded.

clone size,J gene,D gene,CDR3 length,V gene,CDR3 DNA,CDR3 protein
.,TRBJ2-7,.,13,TRBV15,TGTGCCACCAGCCGAGGACAAGACTACGAGCAGTACTTC,CATSRGQDYEQYF
.,TRBJ1-1,TRBD1,14,TRBV10-3,TGTGCCATCCAACAAACAGGGGGTGACACTGAAGCTTTCTTT,CAIQQTGGDTEAFF
.,TRBJ2-7,.,16,TRBV7-8,TGTGCCAGCAGCTCGACGGGTTGGGACTCCTTGGACGAGCAGTACTTC,CASSSTGWDSLDEQYF
.,TRBJ2-7,.,14,TRBV27,TGTGCCAGCAGTTTGTCGTTCGGGTCTTACGAGCAGTACTTC,CASSLSFGSYEQYF
.,TRBJ1-6,.,15,TRBV5-5,TGTGCCAGCAGCTTAGAGGGACACCTAAATTCACCCCTCCACTTT,CASSLEGHLNSPLHF
.,TRBJ2-7,TRBD2,17,TRBV5-6,TGTGCCAGCAGCTCCCGACTAGCGGGGGGCGGGCTGTACGAGCAGTACTTC,CASSSRLAGGGLYEQYF
.,TRBJ2-3,TRBD2,18,TRBV12-5,TGTGCTAGTGGTTTGGTACTGGCTAGCGGGGGGAAGACTGATACGCAGTATTTT,CASGLVLASGGKTDTQYF
.,TRBJ2-3,TRBD2,15,TRBV11-3,TGTGCCAGCAGCCGAGGACTAGCGGGTCCAGATACGCAGTATTTT,CASSRGLAGPDTQYF
once,TRBJ1-2,TRBD1,14,TRBV27,TGTGCCAGCAGTCCCTGGGACAGAATCTATGGCTACCCCTTC,CASSPWDRIYGYPF
.,TRBJ2-3,.,16,TRBV6-6,TGTGCCAGCAGAGATCGAGCGATCGGGGGCACAGATACGCAGTATTTT,CASRDRAIGGTDTQYF
.,TRBJ2-7,TRBD1,11,TRBV19,TGTGCCAGTAGTCCAGGGGGCGAGCAGTACTTC,CASSPGGEQYF
.,TRBJ2-7,TRBD1,14,TRBV5-1,TGCGCCAGCAGCTCGGACAGGGGGCGCGACGAGCAGTACTTC,CASSSDRGRDEQYF
.,TRBJ2-2,.,14,TRBV29-1,TGCAGCGTCCAACAGGGCCCACCCGTAGGGGAGCTGTTTTTT,CSVQQGPPVGELFF
.,TRBJ1-6,TRBD1,15,TRBV5-5,TGTGCCAGCAGCTATGGACAGGGGAGGGATTCACCCCTCCACTTT,CASSYGQGRDSPLHF
.,TRBJ1-2,.,12,TRBV9,TGTGCCAGCACTAGTCCCCCTCCTGGCTACACCTTC,CASTSPPPGYTF
few,TRBJ2-7,.,18,TRBV21-1,TGTGCCAGGGAAAAAGGTGGGAGCCCCGGGACTAGATTCGGCGAGCAGTACTTC,CAREKGGSPGTRFGEQYF
few,TRBJ1-1,TRBD1,17,TRBV27,TGTGCCAGCAGTCCACCGGGACAGGGGGCGATGAACACTGAAGCTTTCTTT,CASSPPGQGAMNTEAFF
.,TRBJ1-4,TRBD1,15,TRBV9,TGTGCCAGCAGCGTTAACCAGGGGGCTAATGAAAAACTGTTTTTT,CASSVNQGANEKLFF
once,TRBJ1-3,.,15,TRBV7-9,TGTGCCAGCAGCTTAGGGTCCGTCGGTGGAAACACCATATATTTT,CASSLGSVGGNTIYF
once,TRBJ2-1,TRBD1,16,TRBV5-5,TGTGCCAGCAGCTGGTACCGGGACAGGGGGGACAATGAGCAGTTCTTC,CASSWYRDRGDNEQFF
.,TRBJ2-2,TRBD1,17,TRBV7-9,TGTGCCAGCAGCTCCGGGACAGGGGGCCGGGTCACCGGGGAGCTGTTTTTT,CASSSGTGGRVTGELFF
.,TRBJ1-5,TRBD1,14,TRBV2,TGTGCCAGCAGTCTACAGGGGAATCGGCAGCCCCAGCATTTT,CASSLQGNRQPQHF
.,TRBJ2-5,.,13,TRBV6-5,TGTGCCAGCAGCCTACAGGGACAAGAGACCCAGTACTTC,CASSLQGQETQYF